This is a list of T cell receptor beta chains from one sample in a study of T cells in localized non-small cell lung cancer. The data were produced by immunoSEQ multiplex PCR, yet TCRdb's version contains in-frame clones alone and is incomplete. The sample yields around 28,000 clones, 80% to 90% seen once. This sample comprised peripheral blood, obtained before any cancer treatment. The receptors originated from a woman aged 18 to 55 with stage I lung adenocarcinoma. Both conserved end residues are part of each CDR3. A D gene is named only where the DNA matches it firmly. Only part of the rows carry a size: once, few, many, or a class if the clone is expanded.

d_gene	v_gene	abundance	j_gene	CDR3aa	CDR3nt
.	TRBV10-3	.	TRBJ1-1	CAISESILTDSEAFF	TGTGCCATCAGTGAGTCGATCTTGACAGACTCTGAAGCTTTCTTT
.	TRBV29-1	.	TRBJ1-1	CSVTGARPSMNTEAFF	TGCAGCGTAACCGGGGCCAGACCATCTATGAACACTGAAGCTTTCTTT
.	TRBV21-1	few	TRBJ2-5	CASSKGRGQETQYF	TGTGCCAGCAGCAAAGGAAGGGGCCAAGAGACCCAGTACTTC
.	TRBV9	.	TRBJ1-4	CASSPLASTTANEKLFF	TGTGCCAGCAGCCCCTTGGCCTCAACAACTGCTAATGAAAAACTGTTTTTT
TRBD2	TRBV28	.	TRBJ2-7	CASSLCTNTSGSLYEQYF	TGTGCCAGCAGTTTATGCACTAATACTAGCGGTTCTCTCTACGAGCAGTACTTC
TRBD1	TRBV27	.	TRBJ2-3	CASSSRQGWGDTQYF	TGTGCCAGCAGTTCCAGACAGGGCTGGGGAGATACGCAGTATTTT
.	TRBV7-2	once	TRBJ2-5	CASSLVFGETQYF	TGTGCCAGCAGCTTAGTGTTTGGGGAGACCCAGTACTTC
TRBD2	TRBV4-1	.	TRBJ2-5	CASSQAHRGSGETQYF	TGCGCCAGCAGCCAAGCCCACCGCGGGAGTGGGGAGACCCAGTACTTC
.	TRBV6-5	.	TRBJ2-5	CASSSIGSQETQYF	TGTGCCAGCAGTTCCATCGGGAGCCAAGAGACCCAGTACTTC
TRBD2	TRBV11-2	.	TRBJ2-7	CASSTGLGFYEQYF	TGTGCCAGCAGCACGGGACTAGGGTTCTACGAGCAGTACTTC
TRBD2	TRBV7-2	few	TRBJ2-7	CASSLGLAGALTEQYF	TGTGCCAGCAGCTTAGGACTGGCGGGAGCCCTGACAGAGCAGTACTTC
.	TRBV9	.	TRBJ1-4	CASSWGHASEKLFF	TGTGCCAGCAGCTGGGGGCACGCCAGTGAAAAACTGTTTTTT
TRBD1	TRBV19	.	TRBJ2-7	CASSSGTGGYEQYF	TGTGCCAGTAGTTCCGGGACAGGAGGGTACGAGCAGTACTTC
.	TRBV5-1	.	TRBJ2-2	CASSLDSGTGELFF	TGCGCCAGCAGCTTGGATTCGGGGACCGGGGAGCTGTTTTTT